This T cell receptor (beta chain) derives from a study of cytotoxic CD8 clonotypes in ibrutinib-treated CLL. Trimming shortened V by 7 bases and J by 4 bases, and 16 bases separated the two germline ends. The CDR3 length is 13 residues. The germline gives CDR1 GTSNPN, CDR2 SVGIG (reference sequence). This clone was detected only a few times. The table came from immunoSEQ multiplex PCR; TCRdb's copy has only in-frame clones and leaves some out. The repertoire holds just over 200,000 clones, with over 65% as singletons. The sequencing used PBMCs, collected after 12 months of ibrutinib treatment. The genes are TRBV30 and TRBJ1-1; possible D gene TRBD1, 5 bases. The sequence derives from a human donor with chronic lymphocytic leukemia. Written as DNA, the CDR3 is TGTGCCTCTCTGCTAGGGGCCAGCACTGAAGCTTTCTTT. Its translation is CASLLGASTEAFF.